The clone carrying this T cell receptor (beta chain) was observed a handful of times. These data belong to a study of blood T cell repertoires in COVID-19. Study context: Specimens from acute and convalescent COVID-19 originated in the United States, Italy and Spain. T cells, B-cell-depleted T cells, or PBMCs supplied cDNA or gDNA.

Per the original data handling: Researchers report that nucleated cell counts were estimated from reference gene primer amplification. The table came from immunoSEQ multiplex PCR; TCRdb's copy has only in-frame clones and leaves some out. Clonal size and the V and J genes are those of that table, whereas D and trimming came from the DNA. The table lists tens of thousands of clones, 80% to 85% of them singletons. Per germline, CDR1 LNHNV and CDR2 YYDKDF (reference sequence). The CDR3 is made up of 14 amino acids. V lost 6 bases and J lost 0; bases outside the gene matches: 5. Material for sequencing was peripheral blood. The chain combines TRBV15 with TRBJ2-7; 7 bases are a match to TRBD1. The receptor's source is a human donor in a cohort sampled during active COVID-19. CDR3 region: CATSTDRSSYEQYF. CDR3 coding DNA: TGTGCCACCAGTACGGACAGGAGCTCCTACGAGCAGTACTTC.